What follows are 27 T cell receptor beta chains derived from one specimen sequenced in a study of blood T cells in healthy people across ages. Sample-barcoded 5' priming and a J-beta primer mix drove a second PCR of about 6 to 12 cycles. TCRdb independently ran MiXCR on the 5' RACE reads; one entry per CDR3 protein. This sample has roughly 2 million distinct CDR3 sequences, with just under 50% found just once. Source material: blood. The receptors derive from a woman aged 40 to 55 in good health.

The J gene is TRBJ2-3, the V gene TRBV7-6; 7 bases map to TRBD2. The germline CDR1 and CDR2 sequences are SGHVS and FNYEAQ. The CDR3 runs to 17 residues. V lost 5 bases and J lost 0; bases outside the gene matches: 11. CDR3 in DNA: TGTGCCAGCAGCCACCGGACTAGAGCTGACAGCACAGATACGCAGTATTTT. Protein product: CASSHRTRADSTDTQYF.

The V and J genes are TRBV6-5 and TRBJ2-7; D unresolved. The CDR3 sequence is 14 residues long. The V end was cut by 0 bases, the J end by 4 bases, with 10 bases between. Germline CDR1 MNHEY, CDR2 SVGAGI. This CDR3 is CASSYSNNGYEQYF. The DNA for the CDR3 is TGTGCCAGCAGTTACTCAAACAACGGGTACGAGCAGTACTTC.

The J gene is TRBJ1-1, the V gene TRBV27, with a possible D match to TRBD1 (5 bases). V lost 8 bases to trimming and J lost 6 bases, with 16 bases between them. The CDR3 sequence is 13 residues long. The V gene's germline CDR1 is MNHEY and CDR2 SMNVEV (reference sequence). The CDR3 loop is CASSGLGVPEAFF. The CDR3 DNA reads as TGTGCCAGCTCTGGCCTAGGGGTCCCTGAAGCTTTCTTT.

The CDR3 sequence: CGTPGVTEAFF. CDR3 nucleotides: TGCGGGACGCCGGGAGTCACTGAAGCTTTCTTT. V gene TRBV20-1 combines with J gene TRBJ1-1; perhaps TRBD1 as D (5 bases). Germline CDR1 is DFQATT and CDR2 is SNEGSKA (reference sequence). The CDR3 runs to 11 residues.

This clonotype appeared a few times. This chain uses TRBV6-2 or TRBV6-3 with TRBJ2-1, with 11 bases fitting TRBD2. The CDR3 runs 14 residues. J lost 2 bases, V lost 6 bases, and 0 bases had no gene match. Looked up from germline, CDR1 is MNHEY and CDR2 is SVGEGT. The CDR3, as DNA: TGTGCCAGCAGGACTAGCGGGGCCTACAATGAGCAGTTCTTC. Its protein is CASRTSGAYNEQFF.

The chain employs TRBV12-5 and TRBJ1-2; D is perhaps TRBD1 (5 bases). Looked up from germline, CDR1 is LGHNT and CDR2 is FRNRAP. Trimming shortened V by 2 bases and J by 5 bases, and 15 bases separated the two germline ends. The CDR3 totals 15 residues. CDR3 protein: CASGLYESGSYGYTF. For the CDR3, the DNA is TGTGCTAGTGGTTTGTATGAGTCAGGGTCTTATGGCTACACCTTC.

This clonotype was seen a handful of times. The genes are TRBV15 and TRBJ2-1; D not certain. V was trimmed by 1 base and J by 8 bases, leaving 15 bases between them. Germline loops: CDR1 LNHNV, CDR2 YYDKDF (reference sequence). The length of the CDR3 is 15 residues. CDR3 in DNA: TGTGCCACCAGCAGAGCAGGTACCCTAGTCGATGAGCAGTTCTTC. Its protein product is CATSRAGTLVDEQFF.

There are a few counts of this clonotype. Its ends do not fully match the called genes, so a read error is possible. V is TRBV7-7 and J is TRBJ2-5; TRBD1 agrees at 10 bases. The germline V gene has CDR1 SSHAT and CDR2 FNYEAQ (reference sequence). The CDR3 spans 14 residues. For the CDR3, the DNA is TGTGCTAGCAGCTCGGACAGGGGGATGGAGACCCAGTACTTC. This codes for CASSSDRGMETQYF.

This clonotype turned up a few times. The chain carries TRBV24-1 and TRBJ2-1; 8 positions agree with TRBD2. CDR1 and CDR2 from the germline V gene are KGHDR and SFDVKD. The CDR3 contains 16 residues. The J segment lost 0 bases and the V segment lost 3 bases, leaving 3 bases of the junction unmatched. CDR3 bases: TGTGCCACCAGTGATCATAGCGGGAACTCCTACAATGAGCAGTTCTTC. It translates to CATSDHSGNSYNEQFF.

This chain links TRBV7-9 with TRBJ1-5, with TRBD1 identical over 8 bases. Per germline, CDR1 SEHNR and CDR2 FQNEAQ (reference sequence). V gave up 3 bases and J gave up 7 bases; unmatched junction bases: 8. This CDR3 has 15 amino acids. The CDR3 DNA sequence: TGTGCCAGCAGCTTGTCGACAGGGGTGGGACAGCCCCAGCATTTT. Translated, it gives CASSLSTGVGQPQHF.

The DNA for the CDR3 is TGTGCCAGCAGTTTAGTCGTAGGGGACAGAAATACGCAGTATTTT. Translating gives CASSLVVGDRNTQYF. The chain employs TRBV12-3 or TRBV12-4 and TRBJ2-3, with 7 nucleotides matching TRBD1. The junction had 8 bases not matched to a gene; V was cut back by 1 base and J by 7 bases. The CDR3 spans 15 residues.

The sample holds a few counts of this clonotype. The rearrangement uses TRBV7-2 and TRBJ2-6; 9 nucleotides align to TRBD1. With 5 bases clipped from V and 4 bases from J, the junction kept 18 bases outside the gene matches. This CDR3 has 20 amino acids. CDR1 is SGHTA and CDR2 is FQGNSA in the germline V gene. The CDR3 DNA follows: TGTGCCAGCAGCCCAAGTAGTCGAGGGACAGGGCCTACCGGGGCCAACGTCCTGACTTTC. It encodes CASSPSSRGTGPTGANVLTF.

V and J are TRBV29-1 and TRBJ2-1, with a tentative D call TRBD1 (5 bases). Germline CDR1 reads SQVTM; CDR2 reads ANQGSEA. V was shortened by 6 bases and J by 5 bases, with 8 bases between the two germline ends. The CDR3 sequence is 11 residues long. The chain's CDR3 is CSVGRDNEQFF. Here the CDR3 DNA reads TGCAGCGTGGGCAGGGACAATGAGCAGTTCTTC.

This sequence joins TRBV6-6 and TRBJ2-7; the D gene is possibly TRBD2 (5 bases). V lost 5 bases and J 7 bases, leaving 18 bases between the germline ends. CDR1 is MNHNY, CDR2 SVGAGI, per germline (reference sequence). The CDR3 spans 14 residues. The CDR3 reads CASSHQEVAWEQYF. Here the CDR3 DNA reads TGTGCCAGCAGTCACCAGGAGGTAGCTTGGGAGCAGTACTTC.

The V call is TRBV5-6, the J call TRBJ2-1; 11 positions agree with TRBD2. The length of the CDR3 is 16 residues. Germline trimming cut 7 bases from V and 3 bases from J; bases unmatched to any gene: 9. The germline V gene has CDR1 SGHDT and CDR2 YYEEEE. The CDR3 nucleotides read TGTGCCAGCGGATACGCCGGACTAGCGGGCTACAATGAGCAGTTCTTC. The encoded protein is CASGYAGLAGYNEQFF.

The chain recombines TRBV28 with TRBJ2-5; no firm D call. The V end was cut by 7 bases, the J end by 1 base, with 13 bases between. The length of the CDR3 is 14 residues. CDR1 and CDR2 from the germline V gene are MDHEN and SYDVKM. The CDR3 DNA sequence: TGTGCCAGCACCGCAGTCACAGCCCAAGAGACCCAGTACTTC. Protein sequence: CASTAVTAQETQYF.

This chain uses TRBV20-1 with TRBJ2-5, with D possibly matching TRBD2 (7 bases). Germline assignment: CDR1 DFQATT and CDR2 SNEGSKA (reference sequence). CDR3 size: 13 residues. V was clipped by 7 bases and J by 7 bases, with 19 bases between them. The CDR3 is CSGEGGPSGTQYF. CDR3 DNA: TGCAGTGGGGAGGGGGGGCCCTCCGGGACCCAGTACTTC.

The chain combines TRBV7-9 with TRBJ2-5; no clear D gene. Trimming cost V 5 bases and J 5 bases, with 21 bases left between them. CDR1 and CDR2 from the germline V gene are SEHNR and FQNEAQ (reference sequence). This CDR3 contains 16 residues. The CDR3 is CASSPTHGVRRETQYF. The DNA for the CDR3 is TGTGCCAGCAGCCCCACTCATGGAGTCCGAAGGGAGACCCAGTACTTC.

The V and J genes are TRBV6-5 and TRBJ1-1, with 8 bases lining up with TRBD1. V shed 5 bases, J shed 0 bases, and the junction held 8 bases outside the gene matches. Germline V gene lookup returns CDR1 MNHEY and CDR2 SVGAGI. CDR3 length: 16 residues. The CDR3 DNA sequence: TGTGCCAGCAGTCCCCGGACAGGGCCGGTGAACACTGAAGCTTTCTTT. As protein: CASSPRTGPVNTEAFF.

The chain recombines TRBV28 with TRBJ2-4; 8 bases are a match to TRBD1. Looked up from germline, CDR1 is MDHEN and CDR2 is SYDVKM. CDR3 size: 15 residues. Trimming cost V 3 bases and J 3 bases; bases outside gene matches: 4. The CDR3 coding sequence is TGTGCCAGCAGTTTCTTGGACAGGGACAAAAACATTCAGTACTTC. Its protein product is CASSFLDRDKNIQYF.

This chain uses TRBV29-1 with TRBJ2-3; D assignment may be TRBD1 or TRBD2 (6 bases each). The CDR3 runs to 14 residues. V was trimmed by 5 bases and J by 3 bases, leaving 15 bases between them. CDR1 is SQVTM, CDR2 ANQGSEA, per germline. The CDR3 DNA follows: TGCAGCGTTAGCTGGGGGGCGGGGACAGATACGCAGTATTTT. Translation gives CSVSWGAGTDTQYF.

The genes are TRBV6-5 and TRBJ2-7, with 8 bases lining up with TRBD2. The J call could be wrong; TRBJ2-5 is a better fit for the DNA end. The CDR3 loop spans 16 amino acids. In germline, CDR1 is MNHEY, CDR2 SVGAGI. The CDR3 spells CASSYSRSGGKETQYF. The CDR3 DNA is TGTGCCAGCAGTTACTCGAGGAGCGGGGGAAAAGAGACCCAGTACTTC.

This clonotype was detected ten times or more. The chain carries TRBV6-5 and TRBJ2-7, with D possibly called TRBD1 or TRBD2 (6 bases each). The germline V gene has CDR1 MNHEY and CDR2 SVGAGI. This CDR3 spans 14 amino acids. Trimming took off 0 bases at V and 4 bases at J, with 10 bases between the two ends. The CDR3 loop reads CASSYSTGAYEQYF. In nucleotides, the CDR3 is TGTGCCAGCAGTTACTCGACGGGGGCATACGAGCAGTACTTC.

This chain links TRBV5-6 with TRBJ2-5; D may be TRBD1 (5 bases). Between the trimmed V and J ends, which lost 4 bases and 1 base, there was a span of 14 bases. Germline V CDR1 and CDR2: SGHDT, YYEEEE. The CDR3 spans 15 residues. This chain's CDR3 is CASSLPRAFQETQYF. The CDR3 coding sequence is TGTGCCAGCAGCCTCCCCAGGGCCTTCCAAGAGACCCAGTACTTC.

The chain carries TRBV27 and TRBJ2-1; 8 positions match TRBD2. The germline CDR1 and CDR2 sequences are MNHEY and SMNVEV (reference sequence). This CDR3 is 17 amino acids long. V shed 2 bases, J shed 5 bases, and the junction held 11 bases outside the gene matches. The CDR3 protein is CASSLRVGTRGNNEQFF. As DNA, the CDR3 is TGTGCCAGCAGTTTAAGGGTGGGGACTAGGGGTAACAATGAGCAGTTCTTC.

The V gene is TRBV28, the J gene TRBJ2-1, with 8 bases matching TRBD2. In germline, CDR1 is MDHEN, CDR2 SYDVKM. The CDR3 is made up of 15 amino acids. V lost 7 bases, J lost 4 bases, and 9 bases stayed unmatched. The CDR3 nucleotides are TGTGCCAGCATCCACGGGGGGGCGGCATACAATGAGCAGTTCTTC. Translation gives CASIHGGAAYNEQFF.

The CDR3 region is CASSLRQVRPYEQYF. CDR3 in DNA: TGCGCCAGCAGCTTGAGGCAGGTGCGGCCCTACGAGCAGTACTTC. The chain recombines TRBV5-1 with TRBJ2-7; no definite D call. Germline V gives CDR1 SGHRS, CDR2 YFSETQ. Between the trimmed V and J ends, which lost 1 base and 2 bases, there was a span of 13 bases. The CDR3 loop spans 15 amino acids.